This paragraph reports one TCR beta chain. Researchers sorted participants into cohorts using their self-reported clinical history. Each recovered donor of Cohort 3 presented with two negative PCRs, clearance, or symptom resolution. This sample was included in a study of blood T cell repertoires in COVID-19. In the authors' methods: Estimated nucleated cell counts came from reference gene primer amplification. Method: immunoSEQ multiplex PCR; TCRdb's copy keeps in-frame clones and lacks some. That table furnishes V, J and clone size, whereas the DNA furnished D and trimming. Among about 250,000 clones listed, more than 75% were seen once. The germline gives CDR1 LGHNA, CDR2 YNFKEQ. Germline trimming cut 2 bases from V and 3 bases from J; bases unmatched to any gene: 5. The CDR3 sequence is 17 residues long.

This TCR was recovered from a woman aged 45-59 years who had recovered from COVID-19. The sequenced material came from PBMCs or T cells enriched from blood (not recorded which). The chain couples TRBV4-2 to TRBJ2-3; 13 bases line up with TRBD2. This CDR3 is CASSQLGLAGNTDTQYF. DNA of the CDR3: TGTGCCAGCAGCCAATTGGGACTAGCGGGAAATACAGATACGCAGTATTTT.